This record covers a single T cell receptor beta chain. Its antigen is not known. Treatment described: oral pan-JAK inhibitor, 5-10 mg twice daily. Once RNA had been extracted, it was reverse transcribed into cDNA to act as the sequencing template. Generated by immunoSEQ multiplex PCR, the TCRdb table keeps only in-frame clones and is missing some. The table includes 200,000 or so clones, roughly 50% detected once. These data come from a study of CD8+ T cells in alopecia areata. Study conclusions and caveats: Sequences from scalp samples also cover resident alphabeta T cells of normal skin. Scalp clonality dropped significantly under tofacitinib, as did expanded CD8+ top-100 clones.

The CDR3 totals 16 residues. Per germline, CDR1 GTSNPN and CDR2 SVGIG (reference sequence). The V and J ends lost 5 bases and 0 bases respectively, with 17 bases between them. Sample: CD4+ T cells sorted from blood, taken at week 24, from a patient treated with tofacitinib. This chain links TRBV30 with TRBJ1-5; TRBD1 might be the D (6 bases). The sequence came from a human donor with alopecia areata. The CDR3 here is CAWDPKTGSSNQPQHF. CDR3 sequence (DNA): TGTGCCTGGGACCCCAAGACAGGTTCTAGCAATCAGCCCCAGCATTTT.